This T cell receptor (beta chain) appears in the sequencing data of a study of metastatic and nonmetastatic thyroid tumors. Across the whole study: Malignant and benign thyroid patients had repertoires compared in peripheral blood and tumor or nodule tissue.

Many counts were recorded for this clone. Just one base apart from a much larger clone, this may be a read error. TCRdb re-called the PCR reads via MiXCR. The table includes approximately 40,000 clones, 28% detected once. Trimming cost V 5 bases and J 4 bases, with 12 bases left between them. CDR1 and CDR2 (germline): LGHDT, YNNKEL (reference sequence). The CDR3 is 14 residues long. The entire patient cohort was treatment-naive prior to thyroid surgery. The specimen was blood. V is TRBV3-1 and J is TRBJ1-3; D may be TRBD1 (6 bases). This clonotype was sampled from a male donor with papillary thyroid cancer or a benign thyroid nodule (not recorded which). Some clones in this sample may be carry-over from other donors' samples. The CDR3 protein is CASSGRGAGNTIYF. CDR3 DNA: TGTGCCAGCAGCGGCAGGGGAGCAGGAAACACCATATATTTT.